The 8 T cell receptor beta chains below come from one sample, sequenced in a study of cytomegalovirus exposure and HLA in healthy donors. The PCR employed 60 Vbeta primers together with 13 Jbeta primers. Sequencing was performed with immunoSEQ multiplex PCR; in TCRdb, only in-frame clones are kept and a portion is missing. In the table there are under 200,000 clones, around 74% of which are singletons. Source material: PBMCs. The receptor source for this set is a female donor in good health and CMV-seronegative.

The genes are TRBV7-9 and TRBJ2-7; D is unclear. The CDR3 consists of 14 residues. In germline, CDR1 is SEHNR, CDR2 FQNEAQ (reference sequence). Trimming stripped 1 base from V and 4 bases from J, with 11 bases between. As DNA, the CDR3 is TGTGCCAGCAGCTTAGGTGGAGAACTTTACGAGCAGTACTTC. This translates into CASSLGGELYEQYF.

The rearrangement joins TRBV2 to TRBJ1-5; TRBD1 agrees at 10 bases. With V trimmed by 6 bases and J by 5 bases, 7 bases remained unmatched. Germline CDR1 and CDR2: SNHLY and FYNNEI. The CDR3 extends over 15 amino acids. The CDR3 protein is CASSEGQGYDQPQHF. The CDR3 nucleotides are TGTGCCAGCAGCGAGGGACAGGGGTATGATCAGCCCCAGCATTTT.

This clone was picked up one time. The V and J genes are TRBV6-6 and TRBJ2-2; D gene ambiguous. Germline loops: CDR1 MNHNY, CDR2 SVGAGI (reference sequence). Trimming left V 6 bases short and J 2 bases short, with 10 bases between. This CDR3 is built from 14 residues. CDR3 DNA: TGTGCCAGCAGCGCTAGACCTAACACCGGGGAGCTGTTTTTT. Translating gives CASSARPNTGELFF.

V is TRBV7-2 and J is TRBJ2-7; D is undetermined. The length of the CDR3 is 14 residues. In germline, CDR1 is SGHTA, CDR2 FQGNSA. Trimming removed 1 base from V and 0 bases from J, with 7 bases in between. In DNA, the CDR3 is TGTGCCAGCAGCTTAGTGAGAACCTCCTACGAGCAGTACTTC. Protein sequence: CASSLVRTSYEQYF.

The chain carries TRBV5-1 and TRBJ2-7; D ambiguous. The V gene's germline CDR1 is SGHRS and CDR2 YFSETQ. V was shortened by 3 bases and J by 2 bases, with 12 bases between the two germline ends. The CDR3 covers 14 residues. The CDR3 DNA follows: TGCGCCAGCAGCTACCGAACTGAGACCTACGAGCAGTACTTC. Its protein is CASSYRTETYEQYF.

V usage is TRBV30 and J usage is TRBJ2-7; possibly TRBD1 for D (5 bases). The V end lost 0 bases, the J end lost 9 bases, and 21 bases lay between the germline ends. The CDR3 consists of 15 residues. Germline CDR1 is GTSNPN and CDR2 is SVGIG (reference sequence). CDR3 in DNA: TGTGCCTGGAGTGTAGGGGTCAGACAGTCTCCGGGGCAGTACTTC. It is translated as CAWSVGVRQSPGQYF.

The rearrangement joins TRBV14 to TRBJ2-2; 8 positions agree with TRBD2. Per the germline V gene, CDR1 is SGHDN and CDR2 is FVKESK. The V and J ends lost 0 bases and 5 bases, in that order; junction bases with no gene match: 5. The CDR3 runs 16 residues. CDR3 nucleotides: TGTGCCAGCAGCCAAGAAGCGGGGGTGACTACCGGGGAGCTGTTTTTT. The encoded protein is CASSQEAGVTTGELFF.

As concerns this clone: Other DNA sequences in the same sample also yield this CDR3. This sequence joins TRBV28 and TRBJ1-4, with D uncertain. The CDR3 sequence is 14 residues long. With 3 bases removed from V and 4 bases from J, the gap between germline ends came to 9 bases. Germline CDR1 and CDR2: MDHEN and SYDVKM. This CDR3 reads CASSFNGHNEKLFF. The CDR3 coding sequence is TGTGCCAGCAGTTTTAACGGTCATAATGAAAAACTGTTTTTT.